This TCR beta chain stems from a study of cytomegalovirus exposure and HLA in healthy donors. Regarding this clone: The antigen remains undetermined. The sample holds other DNA sequences that translate to the same CDR3.

Study conclusions and caveats: Listed as cytomegalovirus-associated were over 150 TCR beta chains.

The germline CDR1 and CDR2 sequences are SGHTA and FQGNSA. With 5 bases clipped from V and 2 bases from J, the junction kept 10 bases outside the gene matches. The length of the CDR3 is 16 residues. Some clones are missing from TCRdb's copy, which holds only in-frame ones; the method was immunoSEQ multiplex PCR. The sample yields approximately 58,000 clones, around 94% seen once. This sequence joins TRBV7-2 and TRBJ2-5, with 8 bases identical to TRBD1. Sequencing used PBMCs. The TCR comes from a man aged 18 to 35 in good health and CMV-seronegative. The CDR3 coding sequence is TGTGCCAGCAGCACTCAGGGGGGACAGGCTCAAGAGACCCAGTACTTC. This codes for CASSTQGGQAQETQYF. The variable domain in full, with the rest retrieved from reference TRBV7-2 and TRBJ2-5, is GAGVSQSPSNKVTEKGKDVELRCDPISGHTALYWYRQSLGQGLEFLIYFQGNSAPDKSGLPSDRFSAERTGGSVSTLTIQRTQQEDSAVYLCASSTQGGQAQETQYFGPGTRLLVL.